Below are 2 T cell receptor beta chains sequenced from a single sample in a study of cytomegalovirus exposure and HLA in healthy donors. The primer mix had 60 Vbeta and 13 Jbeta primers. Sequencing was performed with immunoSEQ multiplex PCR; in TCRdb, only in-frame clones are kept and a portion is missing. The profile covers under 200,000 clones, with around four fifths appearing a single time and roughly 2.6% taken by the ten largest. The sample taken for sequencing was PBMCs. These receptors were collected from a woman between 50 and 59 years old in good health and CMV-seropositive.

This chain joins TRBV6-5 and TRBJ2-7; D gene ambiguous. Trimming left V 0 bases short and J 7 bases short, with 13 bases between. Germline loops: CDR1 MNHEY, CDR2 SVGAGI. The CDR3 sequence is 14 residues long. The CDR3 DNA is TGTGCCAGCAGTTACTCCCCCAACACCAGAGAGCAGTACTTC. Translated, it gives CASSYSPNTREQYF.

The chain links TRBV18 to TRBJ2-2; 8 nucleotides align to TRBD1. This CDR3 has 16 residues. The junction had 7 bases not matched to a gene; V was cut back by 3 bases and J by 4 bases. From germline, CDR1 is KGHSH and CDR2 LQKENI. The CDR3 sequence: CASSPPTGVGTGELFF. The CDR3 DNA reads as TGTGCCAGCTCACCCCCGACAGGGGTTGGCACCGGGGAGCTGTTTTTT.